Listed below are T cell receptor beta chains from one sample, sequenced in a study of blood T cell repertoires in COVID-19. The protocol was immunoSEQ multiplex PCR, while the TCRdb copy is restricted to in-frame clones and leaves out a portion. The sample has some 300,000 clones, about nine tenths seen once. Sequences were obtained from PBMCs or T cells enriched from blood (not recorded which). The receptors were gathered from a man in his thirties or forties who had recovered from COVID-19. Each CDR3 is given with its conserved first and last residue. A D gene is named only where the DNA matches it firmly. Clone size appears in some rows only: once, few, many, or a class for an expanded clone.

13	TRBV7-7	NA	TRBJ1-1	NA	TGTGCTAGCAGCCCGACACCCAACACTGAAGCTTTCTTT	CASSPTPNTEAFF
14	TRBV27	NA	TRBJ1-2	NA	TGTGCCAGCAGTTTAGGGGGGGCGAACTATGGCTACACCTTC	CASSLGGANYGYTF
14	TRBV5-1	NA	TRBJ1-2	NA	TGCGCCAGCAGACCGACAGGACCTAACTATGGCTACACCTTC	CASRPTGPNYGYTF
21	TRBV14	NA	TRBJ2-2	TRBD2	TGTGCCAGCAGCCAAGATTTGGGACTAGCGGGAAGATGGCCGAACACCGGGGAGCTGTTTTTT	CASSQDLGLAGRWPNTGELFF
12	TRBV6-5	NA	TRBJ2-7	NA	TGTGCCAGCAGTAGGGACTTTGACGAGCAGTACTTC	CASSRDFDEQYF
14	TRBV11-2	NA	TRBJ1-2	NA	TGTGCCAGCAGCTTAGGCCTTGGTGTGAGTGGCTACACCTTC	CASSLGLGVSGYTF
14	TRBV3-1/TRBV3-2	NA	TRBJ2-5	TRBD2	TGTGCCAGCAGCCAAACGGGGGGGCCAAAGACCCAGTACTTC	CASSQTGGPKTQYF
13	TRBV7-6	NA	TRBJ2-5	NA	TGTGCCAGCAGCTTCTCTAGGGGAGAGACCCAGTACTTC	CASSFSRGETQYF
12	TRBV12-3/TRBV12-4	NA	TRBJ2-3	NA	TGTGCCAGCAGCCGTCTGTCAGATACGCAGTATTTT	CASSRLSDTQYF
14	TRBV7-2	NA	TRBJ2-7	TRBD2	TGTGCCAGCAGCTTGCAGCGGGGCACCTACGAGCAGTACTTC	CASSLQRGTYEQYF
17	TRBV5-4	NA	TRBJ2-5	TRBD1	TGTGCCAGCAGCTTTTGGACAGGGGAAGGTCTTAGAGAGACCCAGTACTTC	CASSFWTGEGLRETQYF
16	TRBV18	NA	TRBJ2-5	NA	TGTGCCAGCTCACCACAACAGGGGCGGGGAGTAGAGACCCAGTACTTC	CASSPQQGRGVETQYF
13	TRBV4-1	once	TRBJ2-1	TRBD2	TGCGCCAGCCGGACTAGCGGGGGCAATGAGCAGTTCTTC	CASRTSGGNEQFF
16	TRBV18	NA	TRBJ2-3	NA	TGTGCCAGCTCACCCCCCCTAGCGAAGATCACAGATACGCAGTATTTT	CASSPPLAKITDTQYF
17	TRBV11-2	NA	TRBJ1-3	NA	TGTGCCAGCAGCTTAGATTCCCAGGGCATCTCTGGAAACACCATATATTTT	CASSLDSQGISGNTIYF
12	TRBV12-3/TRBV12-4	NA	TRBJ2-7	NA	TGTGCCAGCGGGGGCGGGACAGTGGAATCCTACTTC	CASGGGTVESYF